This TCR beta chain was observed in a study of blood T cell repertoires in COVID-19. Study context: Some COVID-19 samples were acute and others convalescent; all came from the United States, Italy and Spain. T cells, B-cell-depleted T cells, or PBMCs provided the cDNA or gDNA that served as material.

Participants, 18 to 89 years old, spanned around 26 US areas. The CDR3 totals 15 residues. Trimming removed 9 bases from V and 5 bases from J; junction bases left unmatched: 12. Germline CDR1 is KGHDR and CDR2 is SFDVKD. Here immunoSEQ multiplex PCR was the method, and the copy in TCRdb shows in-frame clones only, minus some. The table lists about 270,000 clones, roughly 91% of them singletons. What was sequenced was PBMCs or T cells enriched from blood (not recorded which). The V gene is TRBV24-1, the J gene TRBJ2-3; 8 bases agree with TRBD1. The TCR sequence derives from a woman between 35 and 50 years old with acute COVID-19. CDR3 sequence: CATGGTGAVRDTQYF. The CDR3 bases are TGTGCCACCGGCGGGACAGGAGCTGTCCGAGATACGCAGTATTTT.